This T cell receptor (beta chain) was captured in a study of tumor-infiltrating lymphocytes in primary liver carcinoma listed by TCRdb under 2017. In the study overall: Of the five patients, three men and two women aged 30 to 69 years, four had hepatocellular carcinoma and one had combined HCC and intrahepatic cholangiocarcinoma. The tumors of the five patients were staged as T1-T3 N0M0, with maximum diameters ranging from 4.2 to 10 cm. Samples yielded roughly 3.65 to 7.5 million productive TCRbeta reads; read depth did not differ significantly between tissue types. The study combined TCRbeta repertoire sequencing, expression microarrays and whole-exome sequencing across five regions of each liver tumor, with adjacent normal tissue and blood. A total of roughly 35 specimens from 5 patients went through TCRbeta repertoire sequencing, namely 25 tumor regions, 5 adjacent noncancerous liver tissues and 5 peripheral blood samples. Agilent mRNA microarray profiling was performed on the approximately 25 tumor region samples to relate TCRbeta repertoire diversity to the local molecular phenotype. High reproducibility was observed for the technical replicate repertoires, with mean shared-clone rates approximately 0.9 and correlation coefficients above 0.98. The research as a whole found: Only a few patients were included in the study, and the authors note that the findings should be validated in a larger study. Compared with blood, tumors had a significantly larger share of the repertoire taken up by the top 250 clones (p = 0.039). Only about 7-25% of top clones were found in all five regions of a tumor, suggesting spatial heterogeneity of tumor-infiltrating T cells. Because only the TCR beta chain was sequenced and unpaired alpha chains were not captured, true repertoire diversity is likely underestimated. Repertoire overlap was found to be higher between tumor regions (mean approximately 35%) than between tumor-adjacent (roughly 17%) or tumor-blood (around 15%) pairs, consistent with antigen-driven expansion. Bulk unsorted samples precluded comparing CD4+ and CD8+ T cell repertoires.

Starting from roughly 540 ng total RNA, TCRbeta-specific cDNA was produced by reverse transcription with a constant-region primer and ProtoScript II reverse transcriptase. Construction of the TCRbeta libraries relied on three nested rounds of multiplex PCR, following a slightly modified ARM-PCR procedure. Each of the first two PCR rounds ran for around 10 cycles using multiplex TRBV1-TRBV30 forward primers together with a Cbeta reverse primer. Sample barcodes and Illumina adapters were added in a final 25-cycle PCR using Deep VentR polymerase. Before sequencing, amplicons of 200-500 bp were gel-purified using a QIAquick gel extraction kit. TCRbeta amplicons were sequenced on an Illumina HiSeq 2500 with 250-bp paired-end reads. Regarding the original processing steps: Reads were quality-trimmed with Trimmomatic v0.33, and paired reads were merged with FLASH v1.2.11 to recover full CDR3 sequences. V, D and J germline segments were assigned to the rearranged TCRbeta sequences using MiGEC v1.2.1b. Clonotype statistics and Shannon-Wiener diversity indices were computed with VDJtools v1.0.0. Except for diversity analysis, only the 250 most abundant clonotypes of each sample were used in subsequent analyses to reduce sampling bias. Using fastp at Q25 and MiXCR, TCRdb reprocessed the public reads and kept productive beta chains. For every CDR3 protein sequence, its rows merge into one entry that carries the most common genes and DNA. The V and J calls here are based on TCRdb, not the publication. In all, the sample holds more than 70,000 distinct CDR3 sequences, and around 70% of those were seen once. The ten largest clonotypes hold roughly 19% of the sample.

Points on this clonotype: Its antigen is still unknown. At one of its ends the junction is not consistent with the germline gene, which may arise from a read error.

Total RNA and DNA were co-extracted from about 20-30 mg of bulk tissue with the AllPrep DNA/RNA mini kit, without cell sorting. Between late 2015 and early 2016, 4 or 5 patients in China with histopathologically diagnosed primary liver carcinoma had surgical resection. Chronic HBV infection was present in the patients, and the patients were treatment-naive at sampling. Five spatially separated regions were sampled from each tumor: the superior, inferior, left-lateral and right-lateral poles, plus the tumor centre. Histology showed that every tumor sample contained more than 80% viable tumor cells. Each fresh piece of tumor and adjacent tissue was cut in two, with one half stored in RNAlater at -80 degrees C and the other half sent for histology. From the cysteine through the phenylalanine, the CDR3 covers 16 amino acids. Solely the CDR3 DNA is kept, with 48 bases framed from the first base. CDR1 and CDR2, per the germline V gene, are SGHAT and FQNNGV.

The source material was liver tumor tissue from sampling region 1. This specimen's cell subset or site label, per the study, means: tumor region T1, superior pole. This receptor was obtained from a man aged 40-50 years with primary liver carcinoma and hepatitis B virus infection. Recombination connected TRBV11-2 to TRBJ2-1; the D element could tentatively be TRBD1 or TRBD2, as 5 bases agree for each. The base sequence is TGTGCCAGCGACATAGGGACCCTAGAGAGATACAATGAGCAGCTCTTC. Translation gives CASDIGTLERYNEQLF.